This is a list of T cell receptor beta chains from one sample in a study of radiotherapy plus CTLA-4 blockade in lung cancer. Some clones are missing from TCRdb's copy, which holds only in-frame ones; the method was immunoSEQ multiplex PCR. The data show under 65,000 clones, about 76% seen once. The starting material was peripheral blood, obtained from a patient treated with radiotherapy plus ipilimumab. These TCRs come from a human donor with non-small cell lung cancer whose response to radiotherapy plus ipilimumab could not be evaluated. Both conserved end residues are part of each CDR3. D genes are given only for firm matches. Not every row has a clone size; where given, it reads once, few, many or a size class.

d_gene	abundance	j_gene	v_gene	CDR3aa	CDR3nt
TRBD1	-	TRBJ2-1	TRBV7-6	CASSLRQGLMGNEQFF	TGTGCCAGCAGCTTAAGACAGGGGTTGATGGGCAATGAGCAGTTCTTC
-	-	TRBJ2-1	TRBV5-8	CASSVRGQFF	TGTGCCAGCAGCGTACGCGGGCAGTTCTTC
TRBD2	few	TRBJ2-5	TRBV4-1	CASSPDGSGGTQYF	TGCGCCAGCAGCCCTGACGGGAGCGGGGGGACCCAGTACTTC
-	-	TRBJ2-7	TRBV5-4	CASSQTGTYEQYF	TGTGCCAGCAGCCAGACAGGTACCTACGAGCAGTACTTC
-	-	TRBJ2-5	TRBV4-2	CASSPGVAATQETQYF	TGTGCCAGCAGCCCCGGGGTAGCCGCAACACAAGAGACCCAGTACTTC
-	-	TRBJ2-3	TRBV7-8	CASSLIESTDTQYF	TGTGCCAGCAGCTTAATAGAGAGCACAGATACGCAGTATTTT
-	-	TRBJ1-1	TRBV7-9	CASSVSRVRTEAFF	TGTGCCAGCAGCGTCAGCAGGGTGAGGACTGAAGCTTTCTTT
-	-	TRBJ2-2	TRBV5-4	CASRNMRANTGELFF	TGTGCCAGCAGAAATATGAGAGCGAACACCGGGGAGCTGTTTTTT
-	-	TRBJ2-7	TRBV7-9	CASSFVGGEQYF	TGTGCCAGCAGCTTTGTGGGGGGCGAGCAGTACTTC
-	-	TRBJ1-2	TRBV28	CASSRYGYTF	TGTGCCAGCAGTCGTTATGGCTACACCTTC
TRBD1	once	TRBJ1-2	TRBV5-1	CASSVLGQGNYGYTF	TGCGCCAGCAGCGTCCTGGGACAGGGGAACTATGGCTACACCTTC
-	-	TRBJ2-7	TRBV29-1	CSAAWGGRERYF	TGCAGCGCCGCCTGGGGGGGGCGGGAACGGTACTTC
-	-	TRBJ2-7	TRBV7-2	CASSLEAPPYEQYF	TGTGCCAGCAGCTTAGAAGCCCCCCCCTACGAGCAGTACTTC
-	-	TRBJ1-6	TRBV28	CASSPATGDISPLHF	TGTGCCAGCTCCCCGGCAACAGGAGACATTTCACCCCTCCACTTT
-	-	TRBJ2-7	TRBV4-3	CASSQEGHYDEQYF	TGCGCCAGCAGCCAAGAAGGACATTACGACGAGCAGTACTTC
-	-	TRBJ1-2	TRBV9	CASSGPLAGLGGYTF	TGTGCCAGCAGCGGCCCCCTGGCGGGTTTGGGGGGCTACACCTTC
-	-	TRBJ1-6	TRBV5-1	CASSPGTPNLPLHF	TGCGCCAGCAGCCCCGGGACACCCAATTTACCCCTCCACTTT